A selection of T cell receptor beta chains follows, all from one sample in a study of cytomegalovirus exposure and HLA in healthy donors. Repertoires were generated with immunoSEQ multiplex PCR, while TCRdb's copy carries only in-frame clones and drops some. The data contain around 99,000 clones, 69% of them singletons. Specimen: PBMCs. The origin of the receptors is a woman between 70 and 85 years old in good health and CMV-seropositive. Both conserved end residues are part of each CDR3. Fields, in order: V gene, clone size, J gene, D gene, CDR3 protein, CDR3 DNA. D genes are given only for firm matches. Clone size appears in some rows only: once, few, many, or a class for an expanded clone.

>TRBV29-1|few|TRBJ2-2|-
CSVGSGNTGELFF
TGCAGCGTTGGTTCAGGGAACACCGGGGAGCTGTTTTTT
>TRBV30|-|TRBJ2-3|TRBD2
CAWSGGLAGGISTDTQYF
TGTGCCTGGAGTGGGGGACTAGCGGGGGGGATTAGCACAGATACGCAGTATTTT
>TRBV6-4|-|TRBJ1-3|-
CASSPSSDRNTIYF
TGTGCCAGCAGTCCCTCCTCAGACAGAAACACCATATATTTT
>TRBV11-1|-|TRBJ2-2|-
CASSLGRGGELFF
TGTGCCAGCAGCTTAGGCCGGGGCGGGGAGCTGTTTTTT
>TRBV19|-|TRBJ1-1|-
CASSIGLTVNTEAFF
TGTGCCAGTAGTATCGGCTTGACAGTGAACACTGAAGCTTTCTTT
>TRBV19|few|TRBJ1-1|-
CASSTPGNTEAFF
TGTGCCAGTAGTACTCCGGGGAACACTGAAGCTTTCTTT
>TRBV6-5|-|TRBJ2-7|TRBD1
CASSYSMTGSSYEQYF
TGTGCCAGCAGTTACTCGATGACAGGGTCCTCCTACGAGCAGTACTTC
>TRBV7-6|-|TRBJ2-5|-
CASEGNGETQYF
TGTGCCAGCGAGGGTAACGGGGAGACCCAGTACTTC
>TRBV7-9|-|TRBJ2-5|-
CASGQQQETQYF
TGTGCCAGCGGACAGCAACAAGAGACCCAGTACTTC
>TRBV30|-|TRBJ1-2|TRBD1
CAWSGTGFGYTF
TGTGCCTGGAGTGGGACAGGGTTTGGCTACACCTTC
>TRBV7-9|-|TRBJ1-6|TRBD1
CASSLWWTGVSPLHF
TGTGCCAGCAGCTTATGGTGGACAGGGGTATCACCCCTCCACTTT
>TRBV7-2|-|TRBJ2-3|TRBD2
CASSLTPSGVDTQYF
TGTGCCAGCAGCTTAACCCCTAGCGGGGTAGATACGCAGTATTTT
>TRBV10-3|-|TRBJ1-3|-
CATGGNWNTIYF
TGTGCCACGGGGGGAAACTGGAACACCATATATTTT
>TRBV2|-|TRBJ2-7|-
CASSARRSYEQYF
TGTGCCAGCAGTGCCCGTCGCTCCTACGAGCAGTACTTC
>TRBV5-4|few|TRBJ2-5|TRBD1
CASSLGPTGVWETQYF
TGTGCCAGCAGCTTGGGGCCGACAGGGGTATGGGAGACCCAGTACTTC
>TRBV19|-|TRBJ2-3|-
CASTLGQSTDTQYF
TGTGCCAGTACTCTTGGACAGAGCACAGATACGCAGTATTTT
>TRBV14|-|TRBJ1-2|-
CASSQDSIYGYTF
TGTGCCAGCAGCCAAGATTCTATTTATGGCTACACCTTC
>TRBV6-5|-|TRBJ2-7|TRBD1
CASSYSETGASYEQYF
TGTGCCAGCAGTTACTCCGAGACAGGGGCCTCTTACGAGCAGTACTTC
>TRBV7-7|-|TRBJ2-2|TRBD1
CASSSLGTGICTGELFF
TGTGCTAGCAGCTCTTTGGGGACAGGGATATGCACCGGGGAGCTGTTTTTT
>TRBV10-3|once|TRBJ2-1|TRBD1
CAISDSTGRRYNEQFF
TGTGCCATCAGTGATTCGACAGGGAGACGCTACAATGAGCAGTTCTTC
>TRBV15|-|TRBJ2-7|TRBD1
CATAARTGNYEQYF
TGTGCCACCGCAGCAAGGACAGGCAATTACGAGCAGTACTTC
>TRBV13|-|TRBJ1-2|-
CASSLVGAYGYTF
TGTGCCAGCAGCTTAGTGGGGGCCTATGGCTACACCTTC
>TRBV7-9|-|TRBJ2-5|-
CASRDTRGAGETQYF
TGTGCCAGCAGGGACACTCGGGGGGCCGGAGAGACCCAGTACTTC
>TRBV11-3|-|TRBJ1-1|-
CASSTGTGSTEAFF
TGTGCCAGCAGTACAGGGACGGGGAGCACTGAAGCTTTCTTT
>TRBV7-9|-|TRBJ1-2|TRBD1
CASSLWDRPSYGYTF
TGTGCCAGCAGCCTTTGGGACAGGCCTAGCTATGGCTACACCTTC
>TRBV19|-|TRBJ2-7|TRBD2
CASRQLAGGEYEQYF
TGTGCCAGTAGACAACTAGCGGGGGGCGAATACGAGCAGTACTTC
>TRBV6-6|-|TRBJ1-2|-
CASSYEGNYGYTF
TGTGCCAGCAGTTACGAGGGTAACTATGGCTACACCTTC
>TRBV29-1|-|TRBJ1-4|TRBD1
CSATGGWTTNEKLFF
TGCAGCGCGACAGGGGGCTGGACAACTAATGAAAAACTGTTTTTT
>TRBV7-9|-|TRBJ1-6|TRBD1
CASSLGAGGDNSPLHF
TGTGCCAGCAGCTTAGGGGCAGGGGGTGATAATTCACCCCTCCACTTT
>TRBV11-2|few|TRBJ2-2|-
CASSTPRGNTGELFF
TGTGCCAGCAGCACACCTAGGGGGAACACCGGGGAGCTGTTTTTT
>TRBV5-4|-|TRBJ2-2|TRBD1
CASSLSPGGYTGELFF
TGTGCCAGCAGCTTGTCGCCAGGGGGCTATACCGGGGAGCTGTTTTTT
>TRBV30|-|TRBJ2-3|TRBD1
CAWNSGQGYADTQYF
TGTGCCTGGAATTCGGGACAGGGATATGCAGATACGCAGTATTTT
>TRBV4-2|-|TRBJ2-7|-
CASSQEGTAIYEQYF
TGTGCCAGCAGCCAAGAAGGAACAGCCATCTACGAGCAGTACTTC
>TRBV5-1|few|TRBJ2-5|TRBD1
CASSPGQAKETQYF
TGCGCCAGCAGTCCGGGACAGGCTAAAGAGACCCAGTACTTC
>TRBV5-1|-|TRBJ2-3|TRBD2
CASSFPAGGTDTQYF
TGCGCCAGCAGCTTCCCAGCGGGGGGGACAGATACGCAGTATTTT
>TRBV9|few|TRBJ2-3|-
CASSGDTDTQYF
TGTGCCAGCAGCGGAGACACAGATACGCAGTATTTT
>TRBV30|-|TRBJ2-1|TRBD2
CAWSVLGILAGGHGEQFF
TGTGCCTGGAGTGTACTAGGAATACTAGCGGGGGGGCACGGTGAGCAGTTCTTC
>TRBV6-5|-|TRBJ2-7|-
CASSPGEYEQYF
TGTGCCAGCAGTCCAGGGGAATACGAGCAGTACTTC
>TRBV5-1|-|TRBJ2-1|TRBD1
CASSLSGQGRGEQFF
TGCGCCAGCAGCTTGTCGGGACAGGGCCGTGGTGAGCAGTTCTTC
>TRBV19|-|TRBJ1-1|-
CASSGLLNTEAFF
TGTGCCAGCTCGGGACTCCTGAACACTGAAGCTTTCTTT
>TRBV6-5|-|TRBJ1-5|TRBD1
CASSTGQGLNQPQHF
TGTGCCAGCAGTACGGGACAGGGGCTCAATCAGCCCCAGCATTTT
>TRBV10-3|-|TRBJ1-1|-
CAISGNRDTEAFF
TGTGCCATCAGCGGCAACAGGGACACTGAAGCTTTCTTT
>TRBV7-2|-|TRBJ1-5|-
CASSSAGVGQPQHF
TGTGCCAGCAGCTCGGCGGGGGTGGGTCAGCCCCAGCATTTT
>TRBV10-2|few|TRBJ1-6|-
CASTEGYSPLHF
TGCGCCAGCACGGAGGGTTATTCACCCCTCCACTTT
>TRBV2|once|TRBJ1-5|TRBD1
CASSAGTVVPQHF
TGTGCCAGCAGCGCGGGGACAGTGGTGCCCCAGCATTTT
>TRBV7-2|-|TRBJ1-6|-
CASSLQGAMSPLHF
TGTGCCAGCAGCTTACAAGGGGCTATGTCACCCCTCCACTTT
>TRBV5-3|-|TRBJ1-2|-
CARSSLRLGNSGGYTF
TGTGCCAGAAGCAGCTTAAGGTTGGGGAACAGCGGAGGCTACACCTTC
>TRBV15|-|TRBJ2-1|TRBD2
CATSRDPASGGNEQFF
TGTGCCACCAGCAGAGATCCCGCTAGCGGGGGCAATGAGCAGTTCTTC
>TRBV7-6|-|TRBJ2-1|TRBD1
CASSLGTGDNEQFF
TGTGCCAGCAGCTTAGGGACAGGGGACAATGAGCAGTTCTTC
>TRBV6-5|-|TRBJ2-1|-
CASSATGSAYNEQFF
TGTGCCAGCAGTGCCACAGGGAGTGCCTACAATGAGCAGTTCTTC
>TRBV15|-|TRBJ1-1|-
CATSWETNTEAFF
TGTGCCACCAGCTGGGAGACTAACACTGAAGCTTTCTTT
>TRBV6-1|-|TRBJ2-1|TRBD2
CASRLAGNPNEQFF
TGTGCCAGCAGACTAGCGGGGAATCCCAATGAGCAGTTCTTC